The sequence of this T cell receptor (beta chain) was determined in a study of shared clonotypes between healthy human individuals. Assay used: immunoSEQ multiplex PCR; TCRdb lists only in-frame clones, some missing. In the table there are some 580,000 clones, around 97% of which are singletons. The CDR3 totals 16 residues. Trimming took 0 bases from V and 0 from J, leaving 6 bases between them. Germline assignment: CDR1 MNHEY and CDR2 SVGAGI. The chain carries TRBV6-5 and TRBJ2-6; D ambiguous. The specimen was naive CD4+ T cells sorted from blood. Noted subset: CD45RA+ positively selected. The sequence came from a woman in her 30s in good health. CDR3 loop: CASSYSPYSGANVLTF. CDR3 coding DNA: TGTGCCAGCAGTTACTCTCCCTACTCTGGGGCCAACGTCCTGACTTTC.